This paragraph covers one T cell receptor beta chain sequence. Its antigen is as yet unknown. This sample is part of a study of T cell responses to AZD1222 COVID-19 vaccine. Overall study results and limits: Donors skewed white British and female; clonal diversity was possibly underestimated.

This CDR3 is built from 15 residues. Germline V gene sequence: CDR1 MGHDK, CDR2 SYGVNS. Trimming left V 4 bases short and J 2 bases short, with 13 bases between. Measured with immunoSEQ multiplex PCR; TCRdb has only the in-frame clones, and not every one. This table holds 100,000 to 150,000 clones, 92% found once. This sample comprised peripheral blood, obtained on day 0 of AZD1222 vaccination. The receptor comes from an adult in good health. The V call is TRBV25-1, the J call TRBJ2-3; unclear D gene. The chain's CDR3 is CASSAFGGNTDTQYF. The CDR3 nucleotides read TGTGCCAGCAGTGCGTTCGGCGGAAACACAGATACGCAGTATTTT.